Below, 29 T cell receptor beta chains from the same sample are listed, as sequenced in a study of vaccination effects on CD4 cells after COVID-19 (dated by TCRdb to 2022 to 2024). To identify antigen-specific CD4+ T cell clonotypes by their expansion, the ViraFEST assay first stimulated PBMC with viral peptide pools and then applied TCR sequencing. After around eleven days of culture, CD4+ T cells were isolated with the EasySep CD4+ T cell isolation kit. Each participant received two doses of an mRNA SARS-CoV-2 vaccine, either BNT162b2 or mRNA-1273. Libraries were constructed by the immunoSEQ multiplex PCR assay. TCRdb's version of the immuneACCESS table is confined to in-frame rearrangements and falls short of the full clone set. An unresolved V gene accounts for under half of the shortfall where checked; the remainder is of unknown origin. The sample includes 35,000 to 40,000 clones, with approximately 82% observed a single time. The ten biggest clones cover roughly 2% of the sample.

No antigen has been assigned to these receptors. The input for sequencing was CD4+ T cells from PBMCs cultured with HCoV-NL63 spike peptides, taken after COVID-19 vaccination. Interpreted using the paper, the cell subset or site label stands for: HCoV-NL63 spike overlapping peptide pool stimulation. These receptors came from a human donor who received a COVID-19 vaccine. Some clones in this sample may be carry-over from other donors' samples.

The chain carries TRBV5-6 and TRBJ2-4; tentative D call: TRBD1 (5 bases). CDR1 is SGHDT, CDR2 YYEEEE, per germline. This CDR3 has 15 residues. V shed 4 bases and J shed 3 bases, with 14 bases lying between them. CDR3 sequence (DNA): TGTGCCAGCAGCCGATACGACAGCGACAAAAACATTCAGTACTTC. Protein sequence: CASSRYDSDKNIQYF.

This clone was seen more than once but under ten times. The chain is built from TRBV14 and TRBJ2-5; D not certain. The germline V gene has CDR1 SGHDN and CDR2 FVKESK. CDR3 size: 16 residues. Trimming cost V 0 bases and J 3 bases, with 14 bases left between them. CDR3 sequence (DNA): TGTGCCAGCAGCCAAGATCTGGGATTAAGGGAAGAGACCCAGTACTTC. It codes for CASSQDLGLREETQYF.

This clone was detected a few times. This rearrangement joins TRBV5-6 to TRBJ1-1, with unresolved D. The length of the CDR3 is 15 residues. In germline, CDR1 is SGHDT, CDR2 YYEEEE. Trimming took off 6 bases at V and 1 base at J, with 16 bases between the two ends. The CDR3 DNA follows: TGTGCCAGCACCACCATTGCAGGTAGGAACACTGAAGCTTTCTTT. It is translated as CASTTIAGRNTEAFF.

The J gene is TRBJ2-1, the V gene TRBV5-1, with 9 bases that match TRBD2. The CDR3 is 16 amino acids. The V and J ends lost 0 bases and 5 bases, in that order; junction bases with no gene match: 6. CDR1 SGHRS and CDR2 YFSETQ come from the germline V gene. In DNA form, the CDR3 reads TGCGCCAGCAGCTTGGGTGGCGGGGGGGCCAACAATGAGCAGTTCTTC. It is translated as CASSLGGGGANNEQFF.

CDR3 sequence: CATSRAGLSYEQYV. CDR3 nucleotide sequence: TGTGCCACCAGCAGAGCGGGCCTCTCCTACGAGCAGTACGTC. The rearrangement uses TRBV15 and TRBJ2-7, with unresolved D. Between the trimmed V and J ends, which lost 1 base and 0 bases, there was a span of 7 bases. The CDR3 runs to 14 residues. Germline V lookup: CDR1 LNHNV, CDR2 YYDKDF (reference sequence).

The gene calls are TRBV10-2 and TRBJ2-7, with TRBD2 matching 7 bases. V was clipped by 6 bases and J by 2 bases; unmatched bases: 7. The CDR3 length is 14 residues. Per the germline V gene, CDR1 is WSHSY and CDR2 is SAAADI. CDR3 sequence reads: CASSARGETYEQYV. The CDR3, as DNA: TGCGCCAGCAGCGCCCGGGGGGAAACCTACGAGCAGTACGTC.

V is TRBV6-5 and J is TRBJ1-2, with D hard to call. Trimming took 5 bases from V and 4 from J, leaving 11 bases between them. The germline CDR1 and CDR2 sequences are MNHEY and SVGAGI. CDR3 length: 13 residues. This CDR3 is CASSKGISYGYTF. The DNA of the CDR3 is TGTGCCAGCAGTAAGGGAATCTCCTATGGCTACACCTTC.

The sample holds a few counts of this clone. The chain carries TRBV5-1 and TRBJ2-7; D gene uncertain. Trimming cost V 7 bases and J 2 bases, with 10 bases left between them. This CDR3 has 12 amino acids. Per germline, CDR1 SGHRS and CDR2 YFSETQ. The CDR3 sequence: CASLGGTYEQYV. The CDR3, as DNA: TGCGCCAGCCTGGGCGGTACCTACGAGCAGTACGTC.

The rearrangement links TRBV7-2 to TRBJ2-5, with D tentatively TRBD1 (5 bases). The germline V and J ends were trimmed by 0 bases and 9 bases, with 8 bases remaining between them. This CDR3 has 12 residues. CDR1 is SGHTA, CDR2 FQGNSA, per germline. CDR3 loop: CASSLAGQSQYF. The CDR3 bases are TGTGCCAGCAGCTTAGCGGGGCAGTCCCAGTACTTC.

V is TRBV4-1 and J is TRBJ1-3, with 7 positions matching TRBD1. V was clipped by 3 bases and J by 0 bases; unmatched bases: 5. Germline loops: CDR1 MGHRA, CDR2 YSYEKL. The CDR3 has 16 amino acids. Here the CDR3 DNA reads TGCGCCAGCAGCCAGGGGACAGCGTCCTCTGGAAACACCATATATTTT. Amino acid sequence: CASSQGTASSGNTIYF.

V usage is TRBV24-1 and J usage is TRBJ2-3, with D maybe TRBD1 (5 bases). Looked up from germline, CDR1 is KGHDR and CDR2 is SFDVKD. There are 15 residues in the CDR3. V lost 2 bases and J 2 bases, leaving 10 bases between the germline ends. This CDR3 is CATSDSQGVTDTQYF. The DNA of the CDR3 is TGTGCCACCAGTGATTCCCAGGGCGTCACAGATACGCAGTATTTT.

V usage is TRBV6-1 and J usage is TRBJ1-3; D is unresolved. With 3 bases removed from V and 2 bases from J, the gap between germline ends came to 11 bases. The CDR3 runs 15 residues. The germline gives CDR1 MNHNS, CDR2 SASEGT. The CDR3 nucleotides are TGTGCCAGCAGTGAGGCCGGCCCTGCTGGAAACACCATATATTTT. It codes for CASSEAGPAGNTIYF.

The chain uses TRBV7-3 and TRBJ2-2; a possible D gene is TRBD1 (6 bases). The CDR3 contains 14 residues. V lost 0 bases and J lost 5, with 7 bases in between. From germline, CDR1 is SGHTA and CDR2 FQGTGA. The CDR3 DNA sequence: TGTGCCAGCAGCTTAACAACAGGGACCGGGGAGCTGTTTTTT. This translates into CASSLTTGTGELFF.

The V and J genes are TRBV11-2 and TRBJ1-1; 7 bases are a match to TRBD1. V shed 5 bases, J shed 7 bases, and the junction held 10 bases outside the gene matches. CDR3 size: 14 residues. Germline loops: CDR1 SGHAT, CDR2 FQNNGV. CDR3 in DNA: TGTGCCAGCAGCCGTCGGGACAGCGGAGTTGAAGCTTTCTTT. Protein product: CASSRRDSGVEAFF.

The rearrangement uses TRBV2 and TRBJ2-5, with a weak D call TRBD1 (6 bases). CDR3 size: 16 residues. Looked up from germline, CDR1 is SNHLY and CDR2 is FYNNEI. V was cut by 4 bases and J by 5 bases, with 20 bases left in between. The CDR3 DNA is TGTGCCAGCAGTGGATGGAGACAGGTTTATGGGGAGACCCAGTACTTC. Its protein product is CASSGWRQVYGETQYF.

V usage is TRBV5-1 and J usage is TRBJ1-2, with 8 bases identical to TRBD1. Looked up from germline, CDR1 is SGHRS and CDR2 is YFSETQ. The trim removed 2 bases at V and 1 base at J, leaving 10 bases unmatched. This CDR3 is 17 amino acids long. CDR3 nucleotides: TGCGCCAGCAGCTTAGCTGGACAGGGCCTTTTTAACTATGGCTACACCTTC. Protein product: CASSLAGQGLFNYGYTF.

The rearrangement links TRBV15 to TRBJ1-1; the D is unclear. Germline V gene data show CDR1 as LNHNV and CDR2 as YYDKDF (reference sequence). V lost 0 bases to trimming and J lost 5 bases, with 10 bases between them. The CDR3 has 14 amino acids. The CDR3 nucleotides read TGTGCCACCAGCAGAGATTACGCAGGAACTGAAGCTTTCTTT. It specifies CATSRDYAGTEAFF.

This rearrangement joins TRBV11-2 to TRBJ2-5; 15 nucleotides align to TRBD2. Germline lookup yields CDR1 SGHAT and CDR2 FQNNGV. The junction had 6 bases not matched to a gene; V was cut back by 4 bases and J by 6 bases. The CDR3 loop spans 16 amino acids. The CDR3 sequence: CASSSGLAGGPQTQYF. CDR3 DNA sequence: TGTGCCAGCAGCTCCGGACTAGCGGGGGGGCCCCAGACCCAGTACTTC.

CDR3 nucleotides: TGTGCCAGCTCACCAAGGCAGAATAATTCACCCCTCCACTTT. Translation: CASSPRQNNSPLHF. V gene TRBV18 combines with J gene TRBJ1-6; D not certain. The CDR3 contains 14 residues. V was clipped by 2 bases and J by 5 bases, with 7 bases between them. Germline V gene sequence: CDR1 KGHSH, CDR2 LQKENI.

Here the CDR3 DNA reads TGCGCCAGCAGCAGTCCCTCTGCGGTCAGCTCCTACAATGAGCAGTTCTTC. It is translated as CASSSPSAVSSYNEQFF. The chain couples TRBV5-1 to TRBJ2-1; D is undetermined. V was clipped by 4 bases and J by 0 bases, with 17 bases between them. Germline V gene data show CDR1 as SGHRS and CDR2 as YFSETQ. The CDR3 length is 17 residues.

This clone occurred once. The chain has TRBV27 and TRBJ1-1; D call uncertain. CDR3 length: 13 amino acids. The germline CDR1 and CDR2 sequences are MNHEY and SMNVEV (reference sequence). Trimming took 7 bases from V and 0 from J, leaving 9 bases between them. DNA of the CDR3: TGTGCCAGCATCAATCGTATGAACACTGAAGCTTTCTTT. Translating gives CASINRMNTEAFF.

This clone was detected only once. The V call is TRBV6-5, the J call TRBJ2-2; 8 positions match TRBD1. The CDR3 covers 14 residues. V dropped 6 bases and J dropped 6; count of bases not matched to a gene: 6. The germline gives CDR1 MNHEY, CDR2 SVGAGI. For the CDR3, the DNA is TGTGCCAGCAGCGCGGACAGGGTATCCGGGGAGCTGTTTTTT. Its translation: CASSADRVSGELFF.

The chain uses TRBV5-1 and TRBJ1-1, with 7 bases lining up with TRBD1. CDR1 and CDR2 from the germline V gene are SGHRS and YFSETQ. The CDR3 consists of 16 residues. Trimming took 4 bases from V and 0 from J; bases not matched to a gene: 9. This CDR3 is CASSPYLDRVNTEAFF. The CDR3 nucleotides are TGCGCCAGCAGCCCTTACCTCGACAGGGTGAACACTGAAGCTTTCTTT.

V is TRBV4-1 and J is TRBJ2-7, with D perhaps TRBD1 or TRBD2 (5 bases each). Germline V CDR1 and CDR2: MGHRA, YSYEKL. The CDR3 spans 13 residues. Trimming removed 1 base at V and 6 bases at J, with 10 bases between. CDR3 amino acids: CASSQGGSGEQYV. In DNA form, the CDR3 reads TGCGCCAGCAGCCAAGGGGGGTCCGGCGAGCAGTACGTC.

The chain carries TRBV9 and TRBJ2-2; D ambiguous. Germline loops: CDR1 SGDLS, CDR2 YYNGEE. The CDR3 is made up of 13 amino acids. With 0 bases removed from V and 3 bases from J, the gap between germline ends came to 3 bases. The CDR3 region has the DNA TGTGCCAGCAGCGTAGTACACACCGGGGAGCTGTTTTTT. Protein sequence: CASSVVHTGELFF.

The gene calls are TRBV7-9 and TRBJ2-1; possibly TRBD2 for D (6 bases). V was shortened by 3 bases and J by 3 bases, with 9 bases between the two germline ends. This CDR3 contains 14 residues. Germline loops: CDR1 SEHNR, CDR2 FQNEAQ (reference sequence). For the CDR3, the DNA is TGTGCCAGCAGCTTGGGACTGAACTACAATGAGCAGTTCTTC. Its translation: CASSLGLNYNEQFF.

This clone was detected only once. V is TRBV10-2 and J is TRBJ1-5; TRBD1 matches 7 bases. The germline gives CDR1 WSHSY, CDR2 SAAADI. The junction had 6 bases not matched to a gene; V was cut back by 3 bases and J by 7 bases. CDR3 length: 14 amino acids. CDR3 coding DNA: TGCGCCAGCAGTGACCGACAGGGCCCCCAGCCCCAGCATTTT. It specifies CASSDRQGPQPQHF.

V is TRBV6-2 or TRBV6-3 and J is TRBJ1-1, with D maybe TRBD1 (6 bases). This CDR3 has 14 residues. Germline V gene lookup returns CDR1 MNHEY and CDR2 SVGEGT. Trimming left V 4 bases short and J 5 bases short, with 14 bases between. CDR3 residues: CASSFKTGRTEAFF. In DNA form, the CDR3 reads TGTGCCAGCAGTTTTAAAACAGGGAGGACTGAAGCTTTCTTT.

This chain joins TRBV28 and TRBJ1-2, with 12 bases that match TRBD1. This CDR3 comprises 17 residues. Trimming at V came to 1 base and at J to 6 bases, leaving 9 bases not matched to a gene. Per the germline V gene, CDR1 is MDHEN and CDR2 is SYDVKM. The CDR3 nucleotides read TGTGCCAGCAGTTTATTATCGATGGGACAGGGGGCGCATGGCTACACCTTC. As protein: CASSLLSMGQGAHGYTF.